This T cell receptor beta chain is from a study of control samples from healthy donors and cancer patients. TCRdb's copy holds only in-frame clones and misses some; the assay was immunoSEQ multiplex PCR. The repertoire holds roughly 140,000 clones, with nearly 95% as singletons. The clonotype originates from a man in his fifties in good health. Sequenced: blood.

CDR3 bases: TGTGCCAGCAGCCCGACAGGGGGCTCCGATGGCTACACCTTC. Protein: CASSPTGGSDGYTF. The J gene is TRBJ1-2, the V gene TRBV7-3; 10 bases align to TRBD1. After removal of 5 bases from V and 6 bases from J, the junction contained 6 bases not matched to a gene. CDR3 length: 14 amino acids. The V gene's germline CDR1 is SGHTA and CDR2 FQGTGA.